Following are 19 T cell receptor beta chains from one sample sequenced in a study of Ad26.COV2.S vaccination and SARS-CoV-2 variants. The treatment here: around 19 received Ad26.COV2.S at low or high dose, single or two shots; 5 received placebo; per-sample allocation not given. Repertoires come from day 63 after the first vaccine or placebo injection. Assay used: immunoSEQ multiplex PCR; TCRdb lists only in-frame clones, some missing. The sample has around 500,000 clones, roughly nine tenths seen once. The sequenced sample was peripheral blood, obtained in a trial of Ad26.COV2.S vaccine versus placebo. These TCRs come from a person between 18 and 60 years old who received the Ad26.COV2.S COVID-19 vaccine or a placebo.

The chain recombines TRBV5-1 with TRBJ2-1; D remains ambiguous. Germline V gives CDR1 SGHRS, CDR2 YFSETQ. This CDR3 comprises 13 residues. The V end was cut by 4 bases, the J end by 4 bases, with 9 bases between. CDR3 amino acids: CASSRAQYNEQFF. CDR3 DNA: TGCGCCAGCAGCAGGGCGCAATACAATGAGCAGTTCTTC.

The V and J genes are TRBV7-9 and TRBJ2-1, with D possibly called TRBD1 or TRBD2 (5 bases each). The ends were cut back, 5 bases at V and 6 bases at J, with 14 bases in the middle. The CDR3 spans 14 residues. Per the germline V gene, CDR1 is SEHNR and CDR2 is FQNEAQ (reference sequence). The DNA for the CDR3 is TGTGCCAGCAGCGAGGGGAAAACTTCCAATGAGCAGTTCTTC. Its protein product is CASSEGKTSNEQFF.

The chain uses TRBV2 and TRBJ2-6; D unresolved. The CDR3 is 15 amino acids. V lost 0 bases and J 0 bases, leaving 3 bases between the germline ends. The germline gives CDR1 SNHLY, CDR2 FYNNEI. For the CDR3, the DNA is TGTGCCAGCAGTGAAGCCATCTCTGGGGCCAACGTCCTGACTTTC. This translates into CASSEAISGANVLTF.

This chain uses TRBV5-1 with TRBJ2-7; 11 bases line up with TRBD1. Losses at the gene ends were 0 bases for V and 5 bases for J; bases not matched to a gene: 4. The CDR3 has 15 amino acids. The germline V gene has CDR1 SGHRS and CDR2 YFSETQ. Written as DNA, the CDR3 is TGCGCCAGCAGCTTGGAGGGACAGGGGGTGCACGAGCAGTACTTC. This codes for CASSLEGQGVHEQYF. Full variable domain (missing parts from reference TRBV5-1 and TRBJ2-7): KAGVTQTPRYLIKTRGQQVTLSCSPISGHRSVSWYQQTPGQGLQFLFEYFSETQRNKGNFPGRFSGRQFSNSRSEMNVSTLELGDSALYLCASSLEGQGVHEQYFGPGTRLTVT.

The chain is built from TRBV7-2 and TRBJ2-5; 9 nucleotides align to TRBD2. Germline CDR1 and CDR2: SGHTA and FQGNSA. The V segment lost 1 base and the J segment 3 bases; nucleotides outside the gene matches: 3. This CDR3 spans 15 amino acids. CDR3 nucleotides: TGTGCCAGCAGCTTAGTCGCGGGGGGGGAAGAGACCCAGTACTTC. It is translated as CASSLVAGGEETQYF. The full variable domain, completed using reference TRBV7-2 and TRBJ2-5, is GAGVSQSPSNKVTEKGKDVELRCDPISGHTALYWYRQSLGQGLEFLIYFQGNSAPDKSGLPSDRFSAERTGGSVSTLTIQRTQQEDSAVYLCASSLVAGGEETQYFGPGTRLLVL.

V and J are TRBV3-1 (or the pseudogene TRBV3-2) and TRBJ1-5; D call uncertain. Trimming removed 1 base at V and 7 bases at J, with 5 bases between. This CDR3 spans 12 amino acids. Germline loops: CDR1 LGHDT, CDR2 YNNKEL (reference sequence). Written as DNA, the CDR3 is TGTGCCAGCAGCCAAGGATACCAGCCCCAGCATTTT. Protein: CASSQGYQPQHF.

The rearrangement joins TRBV27 to TRBJ2-7, with 12 bases fitting TRBD2. The J segment lost 3 bases and the V segment lost 4 bases, leaving 4 bases of the junction unmatched. The CDR3 contains 15 residues. Germline lookup yields CDR1 MNHEY and CDR2 SMNVEV (reference sequence). The CDR3: CASSSTSGSFYEQYF. CDR3 DNA sequence: TGTGCCAGCAGTTCGACTAGCGGGAGTTTCTACGAGCAGTACTTC.

The genes are TRBV12-2 and TRBJ1-6. TRBV12-2 is annotated as a pseudogene. CDR3 length: 18 amino acids. DNA for the CDR3: TGTGCAAGTCGCCGAGGAAGAGCCAGAGGGTCTTATAATTCACCCCTCCACTTT. Its protein product is CASRRGRARGSYNSPLHF.

The chain couples TRBV7-6 to TRBJ1-5, with 9 bases that match TRBD1. This CDR3 has 15 amino acids. V was pared by 5 bases and J by 4 bases, with 6 bases of the junction left unmatched. Germline-derived CDR1 and CDR2 are SGHVS and FNYEAQ. CDR3 in DNA: TGTGCCAGCAGCACAGGACAGGGGAGGAATCAGCCCCAGCATTTT. Residues: CASSTGQGRNQPQHF.

This clone was detected once. Other nucleotide sequences in the sample specify the same CDR3. The genes are TRBV19 and TRBJ2-5, with 7 bases lining up with TRBD1. The germline V gene encodes CDR1 LNHDA and CDR2 SQIVND (reference sequence). CDR3 length: 14 residues. V trimming: 4 bases; J trimming: 5 bases; junction bases outside the gene matches: 7. CDR3 region: CASSTRQGGETQYF. DNA for the CDR3: TGTGCCAGTAGTACGAGACAGGGCGGGGAGACCCAGTACTTC. Based on the CDR3 plus reference TRBV19 and TRBJ2-5, the full variable domain is DGGITQSPKYLFRKEGQNVTLSCEQNLNHDAMYWYRQDPGQGLRLIYYSQIVNDFQKGDIAEGYSVSREKKESFPLTVTSAQKNPTAFYLCASSTRQGGETQYFGPGTRLLVL.

The chain links TRBV11-1 to TRBJ1-3; D remains unclear. Trimming took 5 bases from V and 0 from J, leaving 11 bases between them. CDR3 length equals 15 residues. In germline, CDR1 is SGHAT, CDR2 FQDESV (reference sequence). The CDR3 bases are TGTGCCAGCAGCCGCAGATGGGACTCTGGAAACACCATATATTTT. This gives the protein CASSRRWDSGNTIYF.

The gene calls are TRBV6-5 and TRBJ1-6, with TRBD1 identical over 10 bases. This CDR3 is 15 amino acids long. Trimming removed 6 bases from V and 11 bases from J; junction bases left unmatched: 10. CDR1 and CDR2 from the germline V gene are MNHEY and SVGAGI. The CDR3 DNA sequence: TGTGCCAGCAGACCTTTGGGACAGGGGAATCCACCCCTCCACTTT. Protein product: CASRPLGQGNPPLHF.

This chain joins TRBV6-6 and TRBJ1-4, with D hard to call. V shed 0 bases and J shed 4 bases, with 9 bases lying between them. The CDR3 is 15 residues long. The germline V gene has CDR1 MNHNY and CDR2 SVGAGI (reference sequence). This CDR3 reads CASSYSERLNEKLFF. The CDR3 DNA is TGTGCCAGCAGTTACTCGGAAAGGCTTAATGAAAAACTGTTTTTT.

V usage is TRBV18 and J usage is TRBJ1-4, with D uncertain. Germline CDR1 and CDR2: KGHSH and LQKENI. V was trimmed by 8 bases and J by 0 bases, leaving 13 bases between them. CDR3 length equals 15 residues. The CDR3 is CASRDTTTTNEKLFF. The CDR3 DNA is TGTGCCAGCCGCGACACGACCACAACTAATGAAAAACTGTTTTTT.

The chain carries TRBV4-3 and TRBJ1-2, with no clear D. The CDR3 totals 15 residues. The germline gives CDR1 LGHNA, CDR2 YSLEER. Trimming shortened V by 1 base and J by 4 bases, and 13 bases separated the two germline ends. CDR3 loop: CASSQAGSLIYGYTF. The CDR3, as DNA: TGCGCCAGCAGCCAAGCCGGGAGCTTGATCTATGGCTACACCTTC.

The chain recombines TRBV4-1 with TRBJ2-7; 8 bases match TRBD2. This CDR3 spans 14 amino acids. CDR1 is MGHRA and CDR2 is YSYEKL in the germline V gene. Unmatched junction bases numbered 5, after V lost 1 base and J lost 6 bases. The CDR3 region is CASSQVSSGLEQYF. CDR3 DNA: TGCGCCAGCAGCCAAGTTTCTAGCGGGCTCGAGCAGTACTTC.

The chain employs TRBV18 and TRBJ2-7; 8 nucleotides agree with TRBD1. The germline gives CDR1 KGHSH, CDR2 LQKENI. V lost 0 bases, J lost 6 bases, and 16 bases stayed unmatched. There are 18 residues in the CDR3. CDR3 region: CASSPPRIDETGDAEQYF. The CDR3 DNA is TGTGCCAGCTCACCACCCCGTATTGATGAGACAGGGGATGCCGAGCAGTACTTC.

The V call is TRBV19, the J call TRBJ2-3; D perhaps matches TRBD1 (5 bases). The CDR3 has 13 residues. V was clipped by 5 bases and J by 5 bases, with 11 bases between them. The germline gives CDR1 LNHDA, CDR2 SQIVND (reference sequence). The CDR3 reads CASSLQDKDTQYF. The CDR3 nucleotides are TGTGCCAGTAGTCTACAGGACAAAGATACGCAGTATTTT.

This clone was detected only once. This chain uses TRBV7-2 with TRBJ2-7; D unclear. V dropped 5 bases and J dropped 0 bases, with 17 bases sitting between them. In germline, CDR1 is SGHTA, CDR2 FQGNSA. The CDR3 sequence is 16 residues long. CDR3 residues: CASSPSPMLSSYEQYF. In DNA form, the CDR3 reads TGTGCCAGCAGCCCCTCCCCCATGTTGAGCTCCTACGAGCAGTACTTC.